This paragraph reports one T cell receptor beta chain. CDR3 length equals 19 residues. The entry originates in a study of blood T cell repertoires in COVID-19. On the study more broadly: Collection of acute and convalescent COVID-19 samples took place in the United States, Italy and Spain.

In the source study's methods: Amplification of reference gene primers provided the estimated nucleated cell counts. TCRdb keeps only in-frame clones here, not all; method: immunoSEQ multiplex PCR. The V and J calls and clone size were taken over from that table, and D and trimming were inferred from the DNA. The table shows more than 95,000 clones, with roughly 84% occurring only once. Material for sequencing was peripheral blood. J is TRBJ2-7 and V is TRBV21-1; the DNA was not compared with TRBD1, the D call given in the table. TRBV21-1 is labeled a pseudogene. The receptor was derived from a human donor in a cohort sampled during active COVID-19. The DNA for the CDR3 is TGTGCCAGCAGCAAAGCGGGAAGGGGGACCCCGAAAAGGTGGGGCGAGCAGTACTTC. This sequence encodes CASSKAGRGTPKRWGEQYF.